This is a list of T cell receptor beta chains from one sample in a study of CD8 T cells in Susac syndrome. From the immunoSEQ multiplex PCR reads, TCRdb called clonotypes with MiXCR, one entry per CDR3 protein. The sample lists about 100,000 distinct CDR3 sequences; approximately 95% were seen once. Sequenced input: CD8+ T cells from PBMCs. These receptors all come from a human donor with Susac syndrome. Both conserved end residues are part of each CDR3. Fields, in order: D gene, V gene, J gene, clone size, CDR3 protein, CDR3 DNA. D genes are given only for firm matches. Expanded clones get a size class; other rows say once, few or many, or leave the size out.

d_gene: -; v_gene: TRBV2; j_gene: TRBJ2-5; abundance: -; CDR3aa: CASSATSAETQYF; CDR3nt: TGTGCCAGCAGTGCGACTAGTGCCGAGACCCAGTACTTC
d_gene: -; v_gene: TRBV7-9; j_gene: TRBJ2-5; abundance: -; CDR3aa: CASSLEGRKTQYF; CDR3nt: TGTGCCAGCAGCTTAGAAGGGAGAAAGACCCAGTACTTC
d_gene: -; v_gene: TRBV20-1; j_gene: TRBJ1-6; abundance: -; CDR3aa: CSAPTWEGSPLHF; CDR3nt: TGCAGTGCTCCGACCTGGGAGGGTTCACCCCTCCACTTT
d_gene: -; v_gene: TRBV29-1; j_gene: TRBJ2-3; abundance: -; CDR3aa: CGTDTQYF; CDR3nt: TGCGGTACAGATACGCAGTATTTT
d_gene: -; v_gene: TRBV3-1; j_gene: TRBJ2-7; abundance: -; CDR3aa: CASSQAGESYEQYF; CDR3nt: TGTGCCAGCAGCCAAGCGGGCGAATCCTACGAGCAGTACTTC
d_gene: -; v_gene: TRBV9; j_gene: TRBJ2-2; abundance: -; CDR3aa: CASSVGMPSRGELFF; CDR3nt: TGTGCCAGCAGCGTAGGGATGCCTTCAAGAGGGGAGCTGTTTTTT
d_gene: -; v_gene: TRBV19; j_gene: TRBJ1-2; abundance: -; CDR3aa: CASNPPQATRGGYTF; CDR3nt: TGTGCCAGCAACCCACCTCAGGCGACCCGGGGTGGCTACACCTTC
d_gene: -; v_gene: TRBV29-1; j_gene: TRBJ1-2; abundance: -; CDR3aa: CSVDTDKPANYGYTF; CDR3nt: TGCAGCGTTGACACCGACAAACCAGCTAACTATGGCTACACCTTC
d_gene: -; v_gene: TRBV5-1; j_gene: TRBJ1-2; abundance: -; CDR3aa: CASSLEGGRLNGYTF; CDR3nt: TGCGCCAGCAGCTTGGAAGGGGGGCGTCTGAATGGCTACACCTTC
d_gene: -; v_gene: TRBV4-1; j_gene: TRBJ2-5; abundance: -; CDR3aa: CASSQDPGPQETQYF; CDR3nt: TGCGCCAGCAGCCAAGATCCAGGGCCCCAAGAGACCCAGTACTTC
d_gene: -; v_gene: TRBV2; j_gene: TRBJ2-2; abundance: -; CDR3aa: CASSEVRNTGELFF; CDR3nt: TGTGCCAGCAGTGAGGTCAGAAACACCGGGGAGCTGTTTTTT
d_gene: -; v_gene: TRBV7-2; j_gene: TRBJ2-5; abundance: few; CDR3aa: CASSVGGTQETQYF; CDR3nt: TGTGCCAGCAGCGTTGGTGGGACCCAAGAGACCCAGTACTTC
d_gene: TRBD1; v_gene: TRBV7-9; j_gene: TRBJ2-1; abundance: -; CDR3aa: CASSVPGQDNEQFF; CDR3nt: TGTGCCAGCAGCGTCCCGGGACAGGACAATGAGCAGTTCTTC
d_gene: -; v_gene: TRBV4-1; j_gene: TRBJ2-7; abundance: -; CDR3aa: CASSRVRGSHEQYF; CDR3nt: TGCGCCAGCAGCCGGGTCAGGGGATCCCACGAGCAGTACTTC
d_gene: -; v_gene: TRBV6-5; j_gene: TRBJ2-1; abundance: -; CDR3aa: CASSYHPSSYNEQFF; CDR3nt: TGTGCCAGCAGTTACCACCCGAGCTCCTACAATGAGCAGTTCTTC
d_gene: -; v_gene: TRBV12-3/TRBV12-4; j_gene: TRBJ1-1; abundance: -; CDR3aa: CASSLRSEAFF; CDR3nt: TGTGCCAGCAGTTTAAGGTCTGAAGCTTTCTTT
d_gene: -; v_gene: TRBV12-5; j_gene: TRBJ2-1; abundance: -; CDR3aa: CASGLVVGEKDEQFF; CDR3nt: TGTGCTAGTGGTTTGGTAGTGGGGGAGAAGGATGAGCAGTTCTTC
d_gene: TRBD2; v_gene: TRBV9; j_gene: TRBJ2-1; abundance: -; CDR3aa: CASSVSSGRANEQFF; CDR3nt: TGTGCCAGCAGCGTTAGTAGCGGGAGGGCGAATGAGCAGTTCTTC
d_gene: TRBD1; v_gene: TRBV3-1; j_gene: TRBJ1-2; abundance: -; CDR3aa: CASSQGRTGLIGYTF; CDR3nt: TGTGCCAGCAGCCAAGGCCGGACAGGCTTGATTGGCTACACCTTC
d_gene: -; v_gene: TRBV27; j_gene: TRBJ2-1; abundance: -; CDR3aa: CASSFSSYNEQFF; CDR3nt: TGTGCCAGCAGTTTTAGCTCCTACAATGAGCAGTTCTTC
d_gene: -; v_gene: TRBV4-1; j_gene: TRBJ1-5; abundance: -; CDR3aa: CASSQALTNNQPQHF; CDR3nt: TGCGCCAGCAGCCAAGCCTTGACAAACAATCAGCCCCAGCATTTT
d_gene: TRBD2; v_gene: TRBV4-1; j_gene: TRBJ2-1; abundance: -; CDR3aa: CASSQEVAGVYNEQFF; CDR3nt: TGCGCCAGCAGCCAAGAGGTAGCGGGGGTCTACAATGAGCAGTTCTTC
d_gene: -; v_gene: TRBV10-2; j_gene: TRBJ2-5; abundance: -; CDR3aa: CASSEWDGRAETQYF; CDR3nt: TGCGCCAGCAGTGAATGGGACGGTCGAGCGGAGACCCAGTACTTC
d_gene: -; v_gene: TRBV5-6; j_gene: TRBJ2-7; abundance: -; CDR3aa: CASSTGVHEQYF; CDR3nt: TGTGCCAGCAGCACTGGAGTCCACGAGCAGTACTTC
d_gene: -; v_gene: TRBV7-9; j_gene: TRBJ1-1; abundance: -; CDR3aa: CASSSPGMGSHAFF; CDR3nt: TGTGCCAGCAGCTCCCCCGGCATGGGGAGTCACGCTTTCTTT
d_gene: TRBD1; v_gene: TRBV19; j_gene: TRBJ2-2; abundance: -; CDR3aa: CAIQTGGTGELFF; CDR3nt: TGTGCCATTCAGACAGGGGGAACCGGGGAGCTGTTTTTT
d_gene: -; v_gene: TRBV12-3/TRBV12-4; j_gene: TRBJ2-1; abundance: -; CDR3aa: CASRPDGKEQFF; CDR3nt: TGTGCCAGCAGGCCGGACGGTAAGGAGCAGTTCTTC
d_gene: TRBD1; v_gene: TRBV3-1; j_gene: TRBJ1-6; abundance: once; CDR3aa: CASRTGGGSPLHF; CDR3nt: TGTGCCAGCAGGACAGGGGGCGGTTCACCCCTCCACTTT
d_gene: TRBD1; v_gene: TRBV19; j_gene: TRBJ1-1; abundance: once; CDR3aa: CASSIGQGAAEAFF; CDR3nt: TGTGCCAGTAGTATCGGACAGGGGGCGGCTGAAGCTTTCTTT
d_gene: -; v_gene: TRBV29-1; j_gene: TRBJ1-1; abundance: once; CDR3aa: CSVHGTPRVNTEAFF; CDR3nt: TGCAGCGTTCACGGGACCCCAAGAGTGAACACTGAAGCTTTCTTT
d_gene: TRBD2; v_gene: TRBV13; j_gene: TRBJ2-5; abundance: -; CDR3aa: CASSLRTRAETQYF; CDR3nt: TGTGCCAGCAGCCTTAGGACTAGGGCAGAGACCCAGTACTTC
d_gene: TRBD1; v_gene: TRBV29-1; j_gene: TRBJ2-4; abundance: -; CDR3aa: CSVENTGGMSIQYF; CDR3nt: TGCAGCGTTGAAAATACAGGGGGCATGAGCATTCAGTACTTC
d_gene: TRBD1; v_gene: TRBV9; j_gene: TRBJ2-3; abundance: -; CDR3aa: CASSEGQGTDTQYF; CDR3nt: TGTGCCAGCAGTGAGGGACAGGGCACAGATACGCAGTATTTT
d_gene: -; v_gene: TRBV14; j_gene: TRBJ2-2; abundance: -; CDR3aa: CATGWMTGELFF; CDR3nt: TGTGCCACCGGCTGGATGACCGGGGAGCTGTTTTTT
d_gene: -; v_gene: TRBV29-1; j_gene: TRBJ2-2; abundance: -; CDR3aa: CSASGWDANTGELFF; CDR3nt: TGCAGCGCCAGTGGTTGGGACGCGAACACCGGGGAGCTGTTTTTT
d_gene: -; v_gene: TRBV29-1; j_gene: TRBJ2-1; abundance: -; CDR3aa: CSVAPTSNEQFF; CDR3nt: TGCAGCGTTGCCCCTACCTCCAATGAGCAGTTCTTC
d_gene: TRBD1; v_gene: TRBV3-1; j_gene: TRBJ2-7; abundance: -; CDR3aa: CASSQRGPEQYF; CDR3nt: TGTGCCAGCAGCCAAAGGGGGCCCGAGCAGTACTTC
d_gene: -; v_gene: TRBV20-1; j_gene: TRBJ2-5; abundance: -; CDR3aa: CSASETNPQETQYF; CDR3nt: TGCAGTGCTAGCGAGACTAACCCACAAGAGACCCAGTACTTC
d_gene: -; v_gene: TRBV28; j_gene: TRBJ2-3; abundance: -; CDR3aa: CASSLGGDTQYF; CDR3nt: TGTGCCAGCAGTTTGGGCGGGGATACGCAGTATTTT
d_gene: -; v_gene: TRBV2; j_gene: TRBJ2-7; abundance: -; CDR3aa: CASSEASDSSYEQYF; CDR3nt: TGTGCCAGCAGTGAAGCGTCCGACAGCTCCTACGAGCAGTACTTC
d_gene: -; v_gene: TRBV18; j_gene: TRBJ2-7; abundance: -; CDR3aa: CASSSSQGYEQYF; CDR3nt: TGTGCCAGCTCATCCTCTCAGGGGTACGAGCAGTACTTC
d_gene: -; v_gene: TRBV6-5; j_gene: TRBJ2-5; abundance: -; CDR3aa: CASMVTGEETQYF; CDR3nt: TGTGCCAGCATGGTTACGGGGGAAGAGACCCAGTACTTC
d_gene: TRBD1; v_gene: TRBV29-1; j_gene: TRBJ1-2; abundance: -; CDR3aa: CSAGGDYGYTF; CDR3nt: TGCAGCGCAGGGGGGGACTATGGCTACACCTTC
d_gene: -; v_gene: TRBV29-1; j_gene: TRBJ1-2; abundance: once; CDR3aa: CSVEARYGYTF; CDR3nt: TGCAGCGTTGAGGCCCGCTATGGCTACACCTTC
d_gene: -; v_gene: TRBV6-1; j_gene: TRBJ2-5; abundance: few; CDR3aa: CASSSTGTAQETQYF; CDR3nt: TGTGCCAGCAGCTCTACCGGGACGGCCCAAGAGACCCAGTACTTC
d_gene: -; v_gene: TRBV15; j_gene: TRBJ2-7; abundance: -; CDR3aa: CATSRDWGTATYEQYF; CDR3nt: TGTGCCACCAGCAGAGATTGGGGGACCGCGACCTACGAGCAGTACTTC